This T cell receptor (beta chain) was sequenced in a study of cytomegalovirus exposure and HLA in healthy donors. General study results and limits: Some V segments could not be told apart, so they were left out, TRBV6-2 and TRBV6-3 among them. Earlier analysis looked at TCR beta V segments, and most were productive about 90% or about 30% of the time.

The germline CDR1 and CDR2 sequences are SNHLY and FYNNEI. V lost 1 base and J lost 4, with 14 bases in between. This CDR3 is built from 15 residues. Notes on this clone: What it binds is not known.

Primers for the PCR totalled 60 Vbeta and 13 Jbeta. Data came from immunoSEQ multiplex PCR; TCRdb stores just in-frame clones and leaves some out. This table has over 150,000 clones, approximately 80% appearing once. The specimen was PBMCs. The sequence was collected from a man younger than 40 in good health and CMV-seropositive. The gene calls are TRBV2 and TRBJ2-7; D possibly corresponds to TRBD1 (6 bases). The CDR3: CASSEGWGRNYEQYF. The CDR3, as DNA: TGTGCCAGCAGTGAAGGGTGGGGGCGTAATTACGAGCAGTACTTC.